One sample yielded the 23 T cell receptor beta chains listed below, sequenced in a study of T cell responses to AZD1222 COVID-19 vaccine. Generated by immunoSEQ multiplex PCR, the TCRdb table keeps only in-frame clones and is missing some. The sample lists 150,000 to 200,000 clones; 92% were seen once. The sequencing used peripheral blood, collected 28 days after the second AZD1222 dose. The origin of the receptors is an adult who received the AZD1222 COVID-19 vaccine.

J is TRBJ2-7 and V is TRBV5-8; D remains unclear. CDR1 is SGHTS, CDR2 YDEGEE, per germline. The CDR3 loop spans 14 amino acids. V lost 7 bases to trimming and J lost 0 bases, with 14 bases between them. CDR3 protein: CASGVPTISYEQYF. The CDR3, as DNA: TGTGCCAGCGGCGTCCCTACGATCTCCTACGAGCAGTACTTC.

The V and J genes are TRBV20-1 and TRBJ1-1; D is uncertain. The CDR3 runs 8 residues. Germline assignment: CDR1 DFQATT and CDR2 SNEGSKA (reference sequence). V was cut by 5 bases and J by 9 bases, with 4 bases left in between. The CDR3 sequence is CSAGQAFF. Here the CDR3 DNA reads TGCAGTGCTGGTCAAGCTTTCTTT.

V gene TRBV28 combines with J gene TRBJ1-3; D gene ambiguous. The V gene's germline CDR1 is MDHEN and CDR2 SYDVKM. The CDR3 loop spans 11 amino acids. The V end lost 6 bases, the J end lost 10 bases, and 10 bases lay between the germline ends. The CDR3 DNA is TGTGCCAGCAGAGCAAGGGTTACCATATATTTT. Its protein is CASRARVTIYF. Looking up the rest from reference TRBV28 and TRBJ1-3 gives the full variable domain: DVKVTQSSRYLVKRTGEKVFLECVQDMDHENMFWYRQDPGLGLRLIYFSYDVKMKEKGDIPEGYSVSREKKERFSLILESASTNQTSMYLCASRARVTIYFGEGSWLTVV.

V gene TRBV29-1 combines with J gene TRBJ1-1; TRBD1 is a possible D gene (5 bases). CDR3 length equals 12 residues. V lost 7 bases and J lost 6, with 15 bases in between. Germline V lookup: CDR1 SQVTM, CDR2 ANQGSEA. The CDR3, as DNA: TGCAGCGCTGCCCGGGGGGTTTCTGAAGCTTTCTTT. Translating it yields CSAARGVSEAFF.

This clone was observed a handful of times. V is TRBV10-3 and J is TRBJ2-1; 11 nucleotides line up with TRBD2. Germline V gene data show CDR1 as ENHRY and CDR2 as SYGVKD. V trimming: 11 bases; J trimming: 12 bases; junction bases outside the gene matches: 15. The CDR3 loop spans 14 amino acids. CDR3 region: CASRGTSGTRGQFF. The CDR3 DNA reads TGTGCCTCGAGAGGGACTAGCGGTACGAGGGGGCAGTTCTTC.

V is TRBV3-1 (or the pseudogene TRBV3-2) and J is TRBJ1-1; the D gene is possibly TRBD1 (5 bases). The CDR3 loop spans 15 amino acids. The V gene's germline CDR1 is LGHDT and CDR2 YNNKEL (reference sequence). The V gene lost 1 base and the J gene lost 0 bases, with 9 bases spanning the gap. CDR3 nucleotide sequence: TGTGCCAGCAGCCAAGGTAAGACAGTGAACACTGAAGCTTTCTTT. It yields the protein CASSQGKTVNTEAFF.

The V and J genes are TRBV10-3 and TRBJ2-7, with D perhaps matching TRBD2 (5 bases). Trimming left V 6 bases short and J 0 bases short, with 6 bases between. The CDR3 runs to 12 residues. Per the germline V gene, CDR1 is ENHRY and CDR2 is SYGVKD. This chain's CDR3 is CAIRRGSYEQYF. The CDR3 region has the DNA TGTGCCATCAGACGGGGCTCCTACGAGCAGTACTTC.

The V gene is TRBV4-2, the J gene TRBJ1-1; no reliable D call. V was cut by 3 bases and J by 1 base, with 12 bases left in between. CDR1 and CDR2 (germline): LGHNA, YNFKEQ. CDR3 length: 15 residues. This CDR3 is CASSHRRTSNTEAFF. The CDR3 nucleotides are TGTGCCAGCAGCCACCGAAGGACGTCGAACACTGAAGCTTTCTTT.

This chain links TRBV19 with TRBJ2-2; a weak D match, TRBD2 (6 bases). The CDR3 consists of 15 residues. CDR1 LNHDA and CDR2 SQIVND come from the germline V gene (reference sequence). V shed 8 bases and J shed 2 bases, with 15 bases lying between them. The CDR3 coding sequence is TGTGCCAGTCGAGAGTTCGGGGGTAACACCGGGGAGCTGTTTTTT. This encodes CASREFGGNTGELFF.

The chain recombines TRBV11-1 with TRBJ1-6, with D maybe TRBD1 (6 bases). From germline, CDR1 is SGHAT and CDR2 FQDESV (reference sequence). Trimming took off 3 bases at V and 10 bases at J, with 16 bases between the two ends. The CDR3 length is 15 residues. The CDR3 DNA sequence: TGTGCCAGCAGCTTCGACAACTTGGGGGCATCACCCCTCCACTTT. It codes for CASSFDNLGASPLHF. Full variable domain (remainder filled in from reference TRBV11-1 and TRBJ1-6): EAEVAQSPRYKITEKSQAVAFWCDPISGHATLYWYRQILGQGPELLVQFQDESVVDDSQLPKDRFSAERLKGVDSTLKIQPAELGDSAMYLCASSFDNLGASPLHFGNGTRLTVT.

The CDR3 is CASSEASGLASHEQFF. In nucleotides, the CDR3 is TGTGCCAGCAGTGAAGCCTCGGGACTAGCGAGTCATGAGCAGTTCTTC. The rearrangement links TRBV6-1 to TRBJ2-1, with TRBD2 matching 10 bases. The ends lost 0 bases at V and 8 bases at J; junction bases unmatched: 7. Germline V gives CDR1 MNHNS, CDR2 SASEGT. There are 16 residues in the CDR3.

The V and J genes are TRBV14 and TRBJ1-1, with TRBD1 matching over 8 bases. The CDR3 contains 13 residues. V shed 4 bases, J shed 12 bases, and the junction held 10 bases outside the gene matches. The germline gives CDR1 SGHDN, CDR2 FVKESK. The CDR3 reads CASSPTRTGKTFF. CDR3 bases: TGTGCCAGCAGCCCCACGAGGACAGGGAAAACTTTCTTT.

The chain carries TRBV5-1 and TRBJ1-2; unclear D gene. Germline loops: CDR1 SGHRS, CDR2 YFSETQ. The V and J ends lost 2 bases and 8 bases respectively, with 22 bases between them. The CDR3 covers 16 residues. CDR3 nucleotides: TGCGCCAGCAGCTTTATGTCCTCCGATAGCGGGGTCGGCTACACCTTC. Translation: CASSFMSSDSGVGYTF.

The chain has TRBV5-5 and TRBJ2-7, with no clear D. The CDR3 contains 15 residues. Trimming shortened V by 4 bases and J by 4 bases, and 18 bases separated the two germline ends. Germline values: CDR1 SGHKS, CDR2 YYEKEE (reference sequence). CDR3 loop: CASSPPRALGYEQYF. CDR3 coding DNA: TGTGCCAGCAGCCCACCCCGGGCCCTGGGATACGAGCAGTACTTC.

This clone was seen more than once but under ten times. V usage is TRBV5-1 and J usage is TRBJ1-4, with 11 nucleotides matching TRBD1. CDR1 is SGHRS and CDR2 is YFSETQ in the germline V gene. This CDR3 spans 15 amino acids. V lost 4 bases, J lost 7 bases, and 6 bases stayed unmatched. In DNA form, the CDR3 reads TGCGCCAGCAGCGGGGGACAGGGGGGAAGTGAAAAACTGTTTTTT. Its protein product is CASSGGQGGSEKLFF.

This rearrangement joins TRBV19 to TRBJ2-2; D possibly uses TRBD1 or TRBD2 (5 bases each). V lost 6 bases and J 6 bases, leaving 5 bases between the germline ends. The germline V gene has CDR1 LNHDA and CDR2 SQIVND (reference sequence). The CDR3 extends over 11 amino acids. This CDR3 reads CASRGAGELFF. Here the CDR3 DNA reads TGTGCCAGTAGGGGGGCCGGGGAGCTGTTTTTT.

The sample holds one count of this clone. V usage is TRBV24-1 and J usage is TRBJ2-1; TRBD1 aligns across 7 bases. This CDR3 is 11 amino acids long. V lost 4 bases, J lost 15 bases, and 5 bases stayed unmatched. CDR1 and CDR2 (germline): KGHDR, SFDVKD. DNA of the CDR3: TGTGCCACCAGTGAAGGGGGCATAAGGTTCTTC. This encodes CATSEGGIRFF.

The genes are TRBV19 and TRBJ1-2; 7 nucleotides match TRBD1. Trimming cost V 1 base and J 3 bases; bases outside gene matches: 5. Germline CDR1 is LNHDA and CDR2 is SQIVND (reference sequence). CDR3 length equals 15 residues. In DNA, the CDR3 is TGTGCCAGTAGTATAGGTTGGCAGGGGGACTATGGCTACACCTTC. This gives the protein CASSIGWQGDYGYTF.

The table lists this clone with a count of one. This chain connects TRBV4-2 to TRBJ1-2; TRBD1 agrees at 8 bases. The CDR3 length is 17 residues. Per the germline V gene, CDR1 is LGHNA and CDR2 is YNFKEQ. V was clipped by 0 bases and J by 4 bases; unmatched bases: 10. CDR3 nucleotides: TGTGCCAGCAGCCAAGAAGAGACAGGGGTCGGAACCTATGGCTACACCTTC. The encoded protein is CASSQEETGVGTYGYTF.

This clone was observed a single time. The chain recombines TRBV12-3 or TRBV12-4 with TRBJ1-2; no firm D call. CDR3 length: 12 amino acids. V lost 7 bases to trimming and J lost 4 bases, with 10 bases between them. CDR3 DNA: TGTGCCAGCACTTCGGGAGGCTATGGCTACACCTTC. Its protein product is CASTSGGYGYTF.

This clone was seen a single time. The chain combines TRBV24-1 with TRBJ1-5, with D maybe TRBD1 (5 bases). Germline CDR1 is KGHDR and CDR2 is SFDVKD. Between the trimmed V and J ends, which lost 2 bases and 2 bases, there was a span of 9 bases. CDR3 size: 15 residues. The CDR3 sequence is CATSDSQGRNQPQHF. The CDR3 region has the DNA TGTGCCACCAGTGATTCGCAGGGTCGCAATCAGCCCCAGCATTTT.

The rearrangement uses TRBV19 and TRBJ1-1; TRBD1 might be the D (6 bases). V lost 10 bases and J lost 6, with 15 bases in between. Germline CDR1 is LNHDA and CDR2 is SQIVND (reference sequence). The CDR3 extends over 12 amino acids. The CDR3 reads CATRPGGPEAFF. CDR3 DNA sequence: TGTGCCACCCGCCCCGGGGGCCCTGAAGCTTTCTTT.

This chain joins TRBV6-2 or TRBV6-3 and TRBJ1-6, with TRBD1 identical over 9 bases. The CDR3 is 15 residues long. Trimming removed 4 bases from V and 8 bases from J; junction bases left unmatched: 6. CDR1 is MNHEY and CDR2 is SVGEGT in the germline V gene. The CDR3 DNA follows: TGTGCCAGCAGTTCCCCGGGACAGGGAGATTCACCCCTCCACTTT. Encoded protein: CASSSPGQGDSPLHF.